The 26 T cell receptor beta chains reported below all come from one sample, sequenced in a study of tumor-infiltrating lymphocytes in primary liver carcinoma. cDNA specific to TCR beta was made from 500 ng of total RNA, with a constant-region primer employed for priming. Three rounds of nested multiplex PCR with slightly modified ARM-PCR produced TCR beta libraries. Each of the first two PCR rounds ran approximately 11 cycles with TRBV1-TRBV30 forward and C-beta reverse primers. TCRdb re-called the multiplex PCR reads through MiXCR, storing one row per CDR3 protein. Of about 200,000 distinct CDR3 sequences detected, 65% appear once; the ten largest clones hold about 7.1%. Alongside blood RNA obtained from unsorted whole blood, germline DNA was also extracted. The sample was peripheral blood. Receptors were obtained from a woman aged 55-75 years with primary liver carcinoma and hepatitis B virus infection.

A remark on this clonotype: The junction does not match germline at one end; this may be a read error. The V call is TRBV11-2, the J call TRBJ2-3; possibly TRBD1 for D (6 bases). Germline V gene data show CDR1 as SGHAT and CDR2 as FQNNGV. This CDR3 is 15 amino acids long. The CDR3 protein is CASSLAMGATGTQYF. For the CDR3, the DNA is TGTGCCAGCAGTTTAGCGATGGGGGCCACAGGTACGCAGTATTTT.

This clonotype was seen just once. A single base separates this from a much larger clone, so it may be a read error. The V call is TRBV4-1, the J call TRBJ2-1; possibly TRBD1 for D (5 bases). CDR3 length: 17 residues. Looked up from germline, CDR1 is MGHRA and CDR2 is YSYEKL. The CDR3 sequence is CASNQETALPLHNEQFF. DNA for the CDR3: TGCGCCAGCAACCAAGAGACAGCGTTACCCCTACACAATGAGCAGTTCTTC.

This chain joins TRBV5-1 and TRBJ2-3; TRBD2 matches at 7 bases. Germline V lookup: CDR1 SGHRS, CDR2 YFSETQ. The CDR3 totals 16 residues. Losses at the gene ends were 4 bases for V and 2 bases for J; bases not matched to a gene: 10. The CDR3 spells CASSPGASGLTDTQYF. CDR3 nucleotides: TGCGCCAGCAGCCCCGGGGCTAGCGGCCTCACAGATACGCAGTATTTT.

This clonotype was seen ten or more times. The V call is TRBV6-1, the J call TRBJ2-2; no definite D call. Trimming removed 4 bases at V and 11 bases at J, with 11 bases between. Germline CDR1 MNHNS, CDR2 SASEGT. The CDR3 length is 12 residues. The CDR3 DNA reads as TGTGCCAGCAGTGCTATGGATCTTGAGCTGTTTTTT. It yields the protein CASSAMDLELFF.

This clonotype was detected ten times or more. A much more abundant neighbour one base away suggests this may be a read error. The conserved phenylalanine or tryptophan normally closing the CDR3 is absent here, so this likely arose from a read error. V usage is TRBV11-2 and J usage is TRBJ2-1, with 9 positions matching TRBD2. The trim removed 0 bases at V and 9 bases at J, leaving 6 bases unmatched. Germline V lookup: CDR1 SGHAT, CDR2 FQNNGV. This CDR3 has 15 amino acids. The DNA of the CDR3 is TGTGCCAGCAGCTTAGAGGGCGGGAGGGCCCTTGAGCAGTTCCTC. This translates into CASSLEGGRALEQFL.

For this clonotype: The junction departs from germline at one end; a sequencing error may be responsible. V usage is TRBV11-2 and J usage is TRBJ2-2; 8 bases line up with TRBD2. The germline V gene has CDR1 SGHAT and CDR2 FQNNGV. There are 17 residues in the CDR3. CDR3 residues: CASSLRQAGVRTRELFF. CDR3 DNA sequence: TGTGCCAGCAGCTTAAGGCAAGCGGGAGTGCGCACCAGGGAGCTGTTTTTT.

This clonotype was seen repeatedly, ten times or more. The chain combines TRBV29-1 with TRBJ2-7; D not certain. CDR1 and CDR2 from the germline V gene are SQVTM and ANQGSEA. V was pared by 1 base and J by 3 bases, with 4 bases between. The CDR3 is made up of 11 amino acids. Here the CDR3 DNA reads TGCAGCGTTGAAGTGGGCTACGAGCAGTACTTC. It codes for CSVEVGYEQYF.

Many counts were recorded for this clonotype. J is TRBJ2-7 and V is TRBV6-5; 9 bases agree with TRBD2. Germline V gene sequence: CDR1 MNHEY, CDR2 SVGAGI. V gave up 6 bases and J gave up 0 bases; unmatched junction bases: 15. The CDR3 extends over 18 amino acids. The CDR3 region is CASSPSASGTIVSYEQYF. In DNA form, the CDR3 reads TGTGCCAGCAGCCCGTCGGCTAGCGGGACTATCGTCTCCTACGAGCAGTACTTC.

Concerning this clonotype itself: An end of the junction does not agree with germline; a read error may underlie this. V and J are TRBV11-2 and TRBJ2-7, with 9 bases fitting TRBD1. The CDR3 consists of 14 residues. Germline V CDR1 and CDR2: SGHAT, FQNNGV. CDR3 DNA: TGTGCCAACAGCTTAGTACAGGGGGCAGTTGAGCAGTACTTC. Its translation is CANSLVQGAVEQYF.

In the case of this clonotype: This may be a read error, as it is one base from a much larger clone. The CDR3 nucleotides are TGTGCCTGGTCCCTCGGGACAGTGGCCAATGAGCAGTTCTTC. Protein: CAWSLGTVANEQFF. This rearrangement joins TRBV30 to TRBJ2-1; 7 bases align to TRBD1. There are 14 residues in the CDR3. Germline V gene sequence: CDR1 GTSNPN, CDR2 SVGIG (reference sequence). With 5 bases clipped from V and 6 bases from J, the junction kept 10 bases outside the gene matches.

Notes on this clonotype: One base away lies a much larger clone, so this may be a sequencing read error. This chain connects TRBV6-1 to TRBJ1-1; D uncertain. In germline, CDR1 is MNHNS, CDR2 SASEGT. This CDR3 has 13 amino acids. CDR3 protein: CTSTQSRNTEAFF. Here the CDR3 DNA reads TGTACCAGCACCCAGTCGAGGAACACTGAAGCTTTCTTT.

The gene calls are TRBV28 and TRBJ1-1; 7 bases fit TRBD1. With 6 bases clipped from V and 0 bases from J, the junction kept 10 bases outside the gene matches. In germline, CDR1 is MDHEN, CDR2 SYDVKM. The CDR3 runs 16 residues. As DNA, the CDR3 is TGTGCCAGCAGCGGGACAGAACAGATTCTGAACACTGAAGCTTTCTTT. Its protein product is CASSGTEQILNTEAFF.

Concerning this clonotype: A much larger clone differs by one base, so this may be a read error. The chain uses TRBV12-3 or TRBV12-4 and TRBJ2-7; TRBD2 matches at 10 bases. This CDR3 has 14 amino acids. CDR3 DNA: TGTGCCAGCAGTCGTAGCGGGAGGTCCTACGGGCAGTACTTC. Translated: CASSRSGRSYGQYF.

Comments on this clonotype: A junction end diverges from the germline sequence, so it may reflect a read error. The rearrangement links TRBV11-2 to TRBJ2-7, with a weak D call TRBD1 (6 bases). In germline, CDR1 is SGHAT, CDR2 FQNNGV. The CDR3 spans 14 residues. CDR3 DNA sequence: TGTGCCAGCAGCTTAGGGCCTGGGGGCTACGTGCAGTACTTC. The encoded protein is CASSLGPGGYVQYF.

This clonotype was counted at least ten times. V gene TRBV13 combines with J gene TRBJ1-1; D is possibly TRBD1 (5 bases). CDR3 length: 17 amino acids. V was shortened by 5 bases and J by 2 bases, with 21 bases between the two germline ends. Germline CDR1 PRHDT, CDR2 FYEKMQ (reference sequence). The CDR3, as DNA: TGTGCCAGCAGCCGACGACTAAAGACAGCCTTCAACACTGAAGCTTTCTTT. It yields the protein CASSRRLKTAFNTEAFF.

This clonotype was counted at least ten times. The J gene is TRBJ1-6, the V gene TRBV6-5, with D possibly matching TRBD1 (5 bases). The CDR3 length is 14 residues. The germline V and J ends were trimmed by 6 bases and 1 base, with 7 bases remaining between them. From germline, CDR1 is MNHEY and CDR2 SVGAGI. The CDR3 loop reads CASSQGSYNSPLHF. CDR3 DNA: TGTGCCAGCAGCCAGGGTTCCTATAATTCACCCCTCCACTTT.

This clonotype came up a few times. The rearrangement uses TRBV7-8 and TRBJ1-5; 11 nucleotides align to TRBD1. Germline-derived CDR1 and CDR2 are SGHVS and FQNEAQ. The ends lost 4 bases at V and 5 bases at J; junction bases unmatched: 4. This CDR3 has 15 residues. This CDR3 reads CASSSRTGGDQPQHF. DNA of the CDR3: TGTGCCAGCAGCTCTCGGACAGGGGGCGATCAGCCCCAGCATTTT.

This clonotype was recorded at least ten times. J is TRBJ2-7 and V is TRBV11-1; tentatively, D is TRBD1 (5 bases). The CDR3 sequence is 14 residues long. Trimming left V 0 bases short and J 3 bases short, with 9 bases between. CDR1 and CDR2 (germline): SGHAT, FQDESV (reference sequence). The chain's CDR3 is CASSLADTGYEQYF. The CDR3 region has the DNA TGTGCCAGCAGCTTAGCGGATACAGGCTACGAGCAGTACTTC.

The CDR3, as DNA: TGTGCCAGCAGCTCAGTTAGCGGGTGGTATGAGCAGTACTTC. It encodes CASSSVSGWYEQYF. The chain uses TRBV7-9 and TRBJ2-7; 7 nucleotides line up with TRBD2. CDR1 SEHNR and CDR2 FQNEAQ come from the germline V gene (reference sequence). J lost 7 bases, V lost 4 bases, and 10 bases had no gene match. The CDR3 totals 14 residues.

The chain has TRBV7-9 and TRBJ2-1; TRBD2 matches at 11 bases. Germline CDR1 is SEHNR and CDR2 is FQNEAQ (reference sequence). CDR3 length equals 17 residues. Losses at the gene ends were 2 bases for V and 6 bases for J; bases not matched to a gene: 9. The CDR3 DNA sequence: TGTGCCAGCAGCTTATACGCGGGGACTAGCGGTCCCAATGAGCAGTTCTTC. Its translation is CASSLYAGTSGPNEQFF.

The rearrangement uses TRBV29-1 and TRBJ2-5, with D possibly called TRBD1 or TRBD2 (5 bases each). Germline CDR1 SQVTM, CDR2 ANQGSEA. V was cut by 5 bases and J by 7 bases, with 29 bases left in between. This CDR3 contains 17 residues. CDR3 region: CSVILGAGHQGQGTQYF. The CDR3 DNA reads TGCAGCGTTATCCTCGGCGCGGGCCACCAGGGCCAGGGGACCCAGTACTTC.

The count of this clonotype is one. Since no conserved phenylalanine or tryptophan closes the CDR3, a read error is the likely cause. It is unclear where the CDR3 begins or ends on the DNA, so no DNA is shown, and the CDR3 is as TCRdb lists it. The chain joins TRBV29-1 to TRBJ2-3. Germline V lookup: CDR1 SQVTM, CDR2 ANQGSEA. The CDR3 has 15 amino acids, counting both end residues. CDR3 loop: CSVEGSTVEGETQYS.

Concerning this clonotype: Because the CDR3's place on the DNA is in doubt, the DNA is left out and the CDR3 is given as listed by TCRdb. The V gene is TRBV11-2, the J gene TRBJ2-2; TRBD2 is taken as the D call from the table, unchecked against the DNA. Per the germline V gene, CDR1 is SGHAT and CDR2 is FQNNGV. The CDR3 is 13 residues long, counting both termini. CDR3 loop: CASSLGRTGSCFF.

For this clonotype: Since the CDR3 does not end with the conserved phenylalanine or tryptophan, this likely comes from a read error. V and J are TRBV5-4 and TRBJ1-4; TRBD1 aligns across 7 bases. The V gene end was trimmed by 1 base and the J gene end by 6 bases; junction bases not matched to a gene: 15. Germline lookup yields CDR1 SGHNT and CDR2 YYREEE (reference sequence). The CDR3 is 18 amino acids. In nucleotides, the CDR3 is TGTGCCAGCAGCTTGACCCCCAGGGGGGTGAGCCTAGATGAAAAACTGTTTCTT. Amino acids: CASSLTPRGVSLDEKLFL.

The CDR3 spells CASVPPGGRAVNEQYF. DNA of the CDR3: TGTGCCAGCGTCCCCCCCGGCGGGAGGGCGGTCAACGAGCAGTACTTC. The chain carries TRBV28 and TRBJ2-7; 9 bases line up with TRBD2. This CDR3 has 16 residues. The V gene's germline CDR1 is MDHEN and CDR2 SYDVKM. V lost 8 bases to trimming and J lost 5 bases; unmatched junction nucleotides: 16.

This clonotype was detected only a few times. The chain recombines TRBV4-1 with TRBJ1-5; D not certain. CDR1 MGHRA and CDR2 YSYEKL come from the germline V gene. The CDR3 extends over 15 amino acids. Trimming stripped 1 base from V and 2 bases from J, with 9 bases between. The CDR3 loop is CASSQAVPGNQPQHF. As DNA, the CDR3 is TGCGCCAGCAGCCAAGCAGTTCCCGGCAATCAGCCCCAGCATTTT.